A selection of T cell receptor beta chains follows, all from one sample in a study of PD-1 blockade in classical Hodgkin lymphoma. Sequencing was performed with immunoSEQ multiplex PCR; in TCRdb, only in-frame clones are kept and a portion is missing. Of tens of thousands of clones listed, roughly 84% are singletons. The starting material was CD4+ T cells from blood, obtained at baseline. The receptors were sampled from a human donor with classical Hodgkin lymphoma. Each CDR3 is given with its conserved first and last residue. D genes are given only for firm matches. Not all rows give a size; the values are once, few, many and, for expanded clones, a class.

d_call	clone_size	v_call	j_call	cdr3_aa	cdr3_nt
TRBD1	-	TRBV6-5	TRBJ1-1	CASSYQGTGEPEAFF	TGTGCCAGCAGTTATCAAGGGACAGGGGAGCCTGAAGCTTTCTTT
-	-	TRBV18	TRBJ2-3	CASSYSTDTQYF	TGTGCCAGCTCATACAGCACAGATACGCAGTATTTT
TRBD1	-	TRBV19	TRBJ2-7	CASSTQGTAYEQYF	TGTGCCAGTAGTACCCAAGGGACAGCCTACGAGCAGTACTTC
-	-	TRBV2	TRBJ1-5	CASSPGQPQHF	TGTGCCAGCAGTCCCGGCCAGCCCCAGCATTTT
TRBD1	-	TRBV6-5	TRBJ2-2	CASNRETGVTGELFF	TGTGCCAGCAATAGGGAGACAGGGGTTACCGGGGAGCTGTTTTTT
-	-	TRBV7-2	TRBJ1-5	CASSLGRQQYSNQPQHF	TGTGCCAGCAGCTTAGGGCGACAGCAGTATAGCAATCAGCCCCAGCATTTT
TRBD1	-	TRBV7-2	TRBJ2-7	CASSSGTVSSYEQYF	TGTGCCAGCAGCTCTGGGACAGTATCGTCCTACGAGCAGTACTTC
-	-	TRBV6-5	TRBJ1-2	CASSYASGQLLHGYTF	TGTGCCAGCAGTTACGCTTCGGGGCAGCTACTTCATGGCTACACCTTC
TRBD1	-	TRBV4-3	TRBJ2-3	CASSREGQGGSDTQYF	TGCGCCAGCAGCCGAGAGGGACAGGGTGGATCAGATACGCAGTATTTT
-	-	TRBV11-2	TRBJ2-1	CASSLDGSYNEQFF	TGTGCCAGCAGCTTAGACGGGTCCTACAATGAGCAGTTCTTC
-	-	TRBV5-1	TRBJ1-6	CASSAGSDSPLHF	TGCGCCAGCAGCGCAGGTAGCGATTCACCCCTCCACTTT
TRBD1	-	TRBV10-3	TRBJ2-5	CAAGQDMETQYF	TGTGCCGCCGGACAGGATATGGAGACCCAGTACTTC
-	-	TRBV6-5	TRBJ1-2	CASRLGTDPYGYTF	TGTGCCAGCAGACTAGGGACTGATCCATATGGCTACACCTTC
-	-	TRBV5-1	TRBJ1-1	CASSSPWGNTEAFF	TGCGCCAGCAGCTCCCCGTGGGGGAACACTGAAGCTTTCTTT
-	once	TRBV19	TRBJ2-7	CASSLSARYEQYF	TGTGCCAGTAGCCTCAGCGCCAGGTACGAGCAGTACTTC
-	-	TRBV7-3	TRBJ2-1	CASSLGTYNEQFF	TGTGCCAGCAGCTTAGGGACGTACAATGAGCAGTTCTTC
TRBD2	-	TRBV4-3	TRBJ2-5	CASSHQAGGAETQYF	TGCGCCAGCAGCCACCAAGCGGGGGGGGCAGAGACCCAGTACTTC
-	-	TRBV19	TRBJ2-7	CASSQARLNSYEQYF	TGTGCCAGTAGCCAAGCCCGGTTGAATTCCTACGAGCAGTACTTC
TRBD1	-	TRBV19	TRBJ2-5	CASGGTGEAETQYF	TGTGCCAGCGGGGGGACAGGGGAGGCAGAGACCCAGTACTTC
TRBD2	-	TRBV7-2	TRBJ2-6	CASSSTSGLAGANVLTF	TGTGCCAGCAGTTCAACTAGCGGGCTGGCTGGGGCCAACGTCCTGACTTTC
-	-	TRBV6-5	TRBJ2-1	CASRQYNEQFF	TGTGCCAGCAGACAATACAATGAGCAGTTCTTC
TRBD1	-	TRBV11-2	TRBJ1-4	CASSVRGSNEKLFF	TGTGCCAGCAGCGTCAGGGGGTCTAATGAAAAACTGTTTTTT
-	-	TRBV14	TRBJ2-5	CASSPLPGRGQETQYF	TGTGCCAGCAGCCCTCTTCCTGGACGGGGGCAAGAGACCCAGTACTTC
-	-	TRBV5-5	TRBJ1-1	CASSPTRNLNTEAFF	TGTGCCAGCAGCCCTACCCGGAACTTGAACACTGAAGCTTTCTTT
TRBD2	-	TRBV27	TRBJ2-1	CASSLLVGTSGVRQFF	TGTGCCAGCAGTTTACTAGTCGGGACTAGCGGGGTCAGGCAGTTCTTC
-	-	TRBV19	TRBJ1-4	CASSAQTNEKLFF	TGTGCCAGTAGTGCGCAAACTAATGAAAAACTGTTTTTT
TRBD1	-	TRBV7-2	TRBJ2-5	CASSLIGQGAGETQYF	TGTGCCAGCAGCTTAATAGGCCAGGGGGCTGGAGAGACCCAGTACTTC
-	-	TRBV7-9	TRBJ1-2	CASSLAANSNYGYTF	TGTGCCAGCAGCTTAGCGGCAAACTCAAACTATGGCTACACCTTC
-	-	TRBV18	TRBJ2-1	CASSFSGARGNEQFF	TGTGCCAGCTCCTTTAGCGGAGCTCGAGGGAATGAGCAGTTCTTC
TRBD2	-	TRBV25-1	TRBJ2-1	CASRAELAGTYNEQFF	TGTGCCAGCAGGGCCGAACTAGCGGGGACATACAATGAGCAGTTCTTC
-	-	TRBV29-1	TRBJ2-7	CSVEQRSYEQYF	TGCAGCGTTGAACAGAGATCCTACGAGCAGTACTTC
-	-	TRBV11-2	TRBJ1-5	CASSLDRRGNQPQHF	TGTGCCAGCAGCTTAGATCGGAGGGGGAATCAGCCCCAGCATTTT
-	-	TRBV2	TRBJ1-2	CASSEKGGGRVYGYTF	TGTGCCAGCAGTGAGAAGGGAGGCGGAAGGGTCTATGGCTACACCTTC
TRBD2	-	TRBV19	TRBJ2-3	CASKKRESDTQYF	TGTGCCAGTAAAAAGCGGGAATCAGATACGCAGTATTTT
TRBD1	-	TRBV7-2	TRBJ1-1	CASSRVTGGGTEAFF	TGTGCCAGCAGCCGAGTGACAGGGGGCGGCACTGAAGCTTTCTTT
-	-	TRBV7-9	TRBJ2-7	CASTPPGLSYEQYF	TGTGCCAGCACCCCCCCAGGGCTTTCCTACGAGCAGTACTTC
-	-	TRBV5-1	TRBJ2-5	CASSLQDEETQYF	TGCGCCAGCAGCTTACAAGATGAGGAGACCCAGTACTTC
TRBD1	-	TRBV7-2	TRBJ2-1	CASSFWTGGYNEQFF	TGTGCCAGCAGCTTTTGGACAGGGGGCTACAATGAGCAGTTCTTC
-	-	TRBV7-2	TRBJ1-1	CASSLNVGTEAFF	TGTGCCAGCAGCTTAAATGTCGGCACTGAAGCTTTCTTT
TRBD1	-	TRBV5-6	TRBJ2-5	CASDRGETQYF	TGTGCCAGCGACAGGGGAGAGACCCAGTACTTC
-	-	TRBV14	TRBJ1-4	CASSQVGKANEKLFF	TGTGCCAGCAGCCAAGTCGGGAAAGCTAATGAAAAACTGTTTTTT
-	-	TRBV7-2	TRBJ1-4	CASSLAGYSQGKLFF	TGTGCCAGCAGTCTAGCGGGGTATTCACAGGGAAAACTGTTTTTT
TRBD1	-	TRBV7-2	TRBJ2-4	CASSFSGGDNIQYF	TGTGCCAGCAGCTTTTCAGGGGGAGATAACATTCAGTACTTC
-	-	TRBV6-6	TRBJ2-5	CASRATAEETQYF	TGTGCCAGCAGGGCGACAGCAGAAGAGACCCAGTACTTC
-	-	TRBV9	TRBJ1-4	CASSVGLTGEKLFF	TGTGCCAGCAGCGTAGGGTTAACAGGAGAAAAACTGTTTTTT
-	-	TRBV10-3	TRBJ2-3	CAISEVEFSDTQYF	TGTGCCATCAGTGAGGTAGAGTTTTCAGATACGCAGTATTTT
-	-	TRBV5-1	TRBJ1-6	CASSLVGVTYNSPLHF	TGCGCCAGCAGCTTGGTCGGCGTCACCTATAATTCACCCCTCCACTTT
TRBD1	once	TRBV11-3	TRBJ1-6	CASSSGGTHNSPLHF	TGTGCCAGCAGCTCAGGGGGCACCCATAATTCACCCCTCCACTTT
-	medium-sized	TRBV5-1	TRBJ1-6	CASSLAELSSYNSPLHF	TGCGCCAGCAGCTTGGCGGAGCTGAGCTCCTATAATTCACCCCTCCACTTT
-	-	TRBV21-1	TRBJ2-7	CASSKGDPCMGEQYF	TGTGCCAGCAGCAAAGGGGACCCCTGCATGGGTGAGCAGTACTTC
TRBD1	-	TRBV7-2	TRBJ2-5	CASTNLQGAGETQYF	TGTGCCAGCACCAACCTACAGGGGGCGGGGGAGACCCAGTACTTC
-	-	TRBV10-3	TRBJ1-2	CAISEGRDYGYTF	TGTGCCATCAGTGAGGGCAGGGACTATGGCTACACCTTC
-	-	TRBV10-3	TRBJ1-6	CAISESGGTNSPLHF	TGTGCCATCAGTGAGTCTGGGGGGACGAATTCACCCCTCCACTTT
-	-	TRBV19	TRBJ2-5	CASSPWSLGTQYF	TGTGCCAGTAGTCCCTGGTCCCTCGGGACCCAGTACTTC
-	-	TRBV18	TRBJ2-2	CASSAGTPGELFF	TGTGCCAGCTCAGCTGGGACGCCCGGGGAGCTGTTTTTT
TRBD1	-	TRBV18	TRBJ1-6	CASSPGGTGGGSPLHF	TGTGCCAGCTCACCAGGCGGGACAGGGGGAGGTTCACCCCTCCACTTT
-	few	TRBV2	TRBJ2-1	CASSDTGKGLYNEQFF	TGTGCCAGCAGTGATACAGGGAAGGGTCTCTACAATGAGCAGTTCTTC
-	-	TRBV29-1	TRBJ1-2	CSVEGGAVRGRLGGYTF	TGCAGCGTTGAAGGTGGGGCAGTAAGAGGCCGTCTGGGTGGCTACACCTTC
-	-	TRBV29-1	TRBJ1-1	CSVGSAYTEAFF	TGCAGCGTTGGCTCGGCGTACACTGAAGCTTTCTTT